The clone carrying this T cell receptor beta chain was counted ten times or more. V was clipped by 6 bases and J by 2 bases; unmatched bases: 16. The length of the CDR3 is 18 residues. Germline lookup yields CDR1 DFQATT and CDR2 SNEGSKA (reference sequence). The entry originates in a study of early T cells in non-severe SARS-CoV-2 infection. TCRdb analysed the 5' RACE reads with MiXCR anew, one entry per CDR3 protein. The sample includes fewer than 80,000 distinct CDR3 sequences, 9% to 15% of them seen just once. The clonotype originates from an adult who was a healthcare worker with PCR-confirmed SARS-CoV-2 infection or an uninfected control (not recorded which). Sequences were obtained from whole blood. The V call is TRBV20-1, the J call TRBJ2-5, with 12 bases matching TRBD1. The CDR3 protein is CSANSGTGGEQIQETQYF. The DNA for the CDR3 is TGCAGTGCCAACTCCGGGACAGGGGGCGAACAGATTCAAGAGACCCAGTACTTC.